These 30 T cell receptor beta chains share one sample of origin, sequenced in a study of T cells in Graves' hyperthyroidism and ophthalmopathy. The source material, RNA transcripts, was used to amplify TCR beta CDR3 regions. Primed by the HTBI set, a first-round RT-PCR was run on the TCR CDR3. TCRdb re-analysed the multiplex PCR reads in MiXCR, keeping a single row per CDR3 protein. The data contain more than 600,000 distinct CDR3 sequences, around 15% of them singletons. The sequenced material came from blood. These receptor sequences come from a man aged 18 to 35 with Graves' hyperthyroidism.

This clonotype was counted at least ten times. The chain has TRBV6-1 and TRBJ1-6, with TRBD1 as a possible D gene (5 bases). The germline gives CDR1 MNHNS, CDR2 SASEGT. Between the trimmed V and J ends, which lost 5 bases and 9 bases, there was a span of 11 bases. The CDR3 sequence is 13 residues long. CDR3 DNA: TGTGCCAGCAGTCGGGGGGGGAGTTCACCCCTCCACTTT. Its translation: CASSRGGSSPLHF.

The chain carries TRBV6-4 and TRBJ2-2; D is uncertain. Germline lookup yields CDR1 MRHNA and CDR2 SNTAGT. The ends were cut back, 5 bases at V and 0 bases at J, with 7 bases in the middle. This CDR3 is built from 14 residues. This chain's CDR3 is CASSSPANTGELFF. The CDR3 region has the DNA TGTGCCAGCAGTTCCCCAGCGAACACCGGGGAGCTGTTTTTT.

This clonotype was picked up many times. The chain joins TRBV28 to TRBJ2-7; 10 bases are a match to TRBD2. The V gene's germline CDR1 is MDHEN and CDR2 SYDVKM. V gave up 4 bases and J gave up 4 bases; unmatched junction bases: 16. This CDR3 spans 18 amino acids. DNA for the CDR3: TGTGCCAGCAGTTCGCCAATCCCCTCGGGAGCGGGAGGGTACGAGCAGTACTTC. The encoded protein is CASSSPIPSGAGGYEQYF. The full variable domain, in which reference TRBV28 and TRBJ2-7 provide the parts outside the CDR3, is DVKVTQSSRYLVKRTGEKVFLECVQDMDHENMFWYRQDPGLGLRLIYFSYDVKMKEKGDIPEGYSVSREKKERFSLILESASTNQTSMYLCASSSPIPSGAGGYEQYFGPGTRLTVT.

The chain links TRBV6-2 or TRBV6-3 to TRBJ1-1; D remains unclear. CDR1 and CDR2 (germline): MNHEY, SVGEGT. The CDR3 spans 15 residues. Trimming removed 0 bases at V and 8 bases at J, with 16 bases between. CDR3 DNA: TGTGCCAGCAGTTACTCGAACAGACGAAGATCCGAAGCTTTCTTT. Its translation is CASSYSNRRRSEAFF.

The V call is TRBV6-2 or TRBV6-3, the J call TRBJ2-7, with 8 positions matching TRBD2. The trim removed 3 bases at V and 2 bases at J, leaving 6 bases unmatched. CDR1 is MNHEY and CDR2 is SVGEGT in the germline V gene. CDR3 size: 15 residues. Here the CDR3 reads CASSYDLAGPYEQYF. In DNA form, the CDR3 reads TGTGCCAGCAGTTATGACCTAGCGGGCCCCTACGAGCAGTACTTC.

This clonotype was observed a few times. V usage is TRBV6-1 and J usage is TRBJ2-2, with 7 bases lining up with TRBD1. Per the germline V gene, CDR1 is MNHNS and CDR2 is SASEGT. J was trimmed by 7 bases and V by 6 bases; bases with no gene match: 11. CDR3 size: 15 residues. The CDR3 loop reads CASSPHRGPSGELFF. Written as DNA, the CDR3 is TGTGCCAGCAGCCCACACAGGGGCCCTAGCGGGGAGCTGTTTTTT.

The table lists this clonotype with a few counts. The chain carries TRBV27 and TRBJ2-3; 11 bases fit TRBD2. V shed 6 bases, J shed 2 bases, and the junction held 4 bases outside the gene matches. Germline V gene sequence: CDR1 MNHEY, CDR2 SMNVEV (reference sequence). The CDR3 runs to 15 residues. CDR3 bases: TGTGCCAGCAGACAACTAGCGGGAGCCACAGATACGCAGTATTTT. This codes for CASRQLAGATDTQYF.

The V gene is TRBV9, the J gene TRBJ2-7; 8 nucleotides line up with TRBD1. The trim removed 2 bases at V and 5 bases at J, leaving 6 bases unmatched. Germline V gene sequence: CDR1 SGDLS, CDR2 YYNGEE. The CDR3 covers 14 residues. CDR3 nucleotides: TGTGCCAGCAGCGTGCGGGACAGGTTCAACGAGCAGTACTTC. This encodes CASSVRDRFNEQYF.

This clonotype has a handful of counts. The rearrangement links TRBV29-1 to TRBJ2-1; possibly TRBD2 for D (5 bases). Germline values: CDR1 SQVTM, CDR2 ANQGSEA. The CDR3 spans 13 residues. V was pared by 7 bases and J by 6 bases, with 16 bases between. DNA of the CDR3: TGCAGCGGGAGCCCAACTAGTACCAATGAGCAGTTCTTC. Translated, it gives CSGSPTSTNEQFF.

This clonotype was seen more than once but under ten times. The chain recombines TRBV30 with TRBJ2-5, with 8 bases identical to TRBD1. After removal of 3 bases from V and 6 bases from J, the junction contained 12 bases not matched to a gene. Germline lookup yields CDR1 GTSNPN and CDR2 SVGIG (reference sequence). The CDR3 is 15 residues long. Here the CDR3 reads CAWSPWTGHTKTQYF. In nucleotides, the CDR3 is TGTGCCTGGAGCCCATGGACAGGGCATACAAAGACCCAGTACTTC.

In its sample, this clonotype was seen many times. V and J are TRBV6-1 and TRBJ1-1; no definite D call. Germline values: CDR1 MNHNS, CDR2 SASEGT. This CDR3 is built from 13 residues. Deletions cut 5 bases from V and 7 bases from J, with 14 bases between. The DNA for the CDR3 is TGTGCCAGCAGTTATCAGGAGGAAGGTGAAGCTTTCTTT. Amino acids: CASSYQEEGEAFF.

This clonotype was seen a handful of times. V usage is TRBV7-3 and J usage is TRBJ2-3; D possibly corresponds to TRBD1 (5 bases). V lost 5 bases and J lost 5, with 11 bases in between. CDR1 and CDR2 from the germline V gene are SGHTA and FQGTGA. The CDR3 runs to 13 residues. This CDR3 is CASSGAWKDTQYF. The CDR3 DNA reads as TGTGCCAGCAGCGGGGCTTGGAAAGATACGCAGTATTTT.

Many counts were recorded for this clonotype. The chain employs TRBV28 and TRBJ2-7; D is ambiguous. The CDR3 is 14 amino acids. V was trimmed by 6 bases and J by 5 bases, leaving 17 bases between them. Looked up from germline, CDR1 is MDHEN and CDR2 is SYDVKM. The DNA for the CDR3 is TGTGCCAGCAGCGAACCCAGAACCCACAACGAGCAGTACTTC. Translated: CASSEPRTHNEQYF.

The genes are TRBV20-1 and TRBJ2-3; D is possibly TRBD2 (5 bases). This CDR3 is 12 amino acids long. Trimming took off 5 bases at V and 6 bases at J, with 12 bases between the two ends. Germline-derived CDR1 and CDR2 are DFQATT and SNEGSKA (reference sequence). The CDR3 bases are TGCAGTGCTGTACGGGGTGGGGATACGCAGTATTTT. As protein: CSAVRGGDTQYF.

A note on this clonotype: One base away lies a much larger clone, so this may be a sequencing read error. The chain couples TRBV2 to TRBJ2-7; 8 bases match TRBD2. From germline, CDR1 is SNHLY and CDR2 FYNNEI. The CDR3 runs to 14 residues. DNA of the CDR3: TGTGCCAGCAGCGAAGCGGGAGAACACTACGAGCGGTACTTC. It yields the protein CASSEAGEHYERYF.

This clonotype was detected many times. The chain combines TRBV18 with TRBJ2-1, with 8 nucleotides matching TRBD2. CDR1 is KGHSH and CDR2 is LQKENI in the germline V gene. CDR3 length: 15 residues. J lost 5 bases, V lost 2 bases, and 5 bases had no gene match. CDR3 sequence reads: CASSPELAEDNEQFF. For the CDR3, the DNA is TGTGCCAGCTCACCAGAACTAGCGGAAGACAATGAGCAGTTCTTC.

This clonotype occurred a few times. This rearrangement joins TRBV6-2 or TRBV6-3 to TRBJ2-5, with 13 nucleotides matching TRBD2. The V gene's germline CDR1 is MNHEY and CDR2 SVGEGT. The CDR3 length is 16 residues. Losses at the gene ends were 2 bases for V and 3 bases for J; bases not matched to a gene: 3. The CDR3: CASSYPGLAGEETQYF. In DNA, the CDR3 is TGTGCCAGCAGTTACCCCGGACTAGCGGGAGAAGAGACCCAGTACTTC.

This clonotype was counted at least ten times. The chain employs TRBV7-9 and TRBJ2-7; no clear D gene. The V and J ends lost 3 bases and 0 bases respectively, with 12 bases between them. The CDR3 covers 15 residues. Germline-derived CDR1 and CDR2 are SEHNR and FQNEAQ (reference sequence). The CDR3 region has the DNA TGTGCCAGCAGCTTGGGAAAACTAAGCTCCTACGAGCAGTACTTC. It encodes CASSLGKLSSYEQYF.

The table lists this clonotype with a few counts. The rearrangement uses TRBV6-1 and TRBJ2-3; 7 nucleotides agree with TRBD1. CDR3 length: 15 amino acids. From germline, CDR1 is MNHNS and CDR2 SASEGT. Trimming removed 5 bases from V and 6 bases from J; junction bases left unmatched: 11. The CDR3, as DNA: TGTGCCAGCAGTTCCCACCAGGACAGGACCGATACGCAGTATTTT. Residues: CASSSHQDRTDTQYF.

The chain combines TRBV7-9 with TRBJ1-2; tentative D call: TRBD1 (5 bases). Germline lookup yields CDR1 SEHNR and CDR2 FQNEAQ (reference sequence). This CDR3 region has 15 residues. Trimming pared 1 base from V and 6 bases from J, leaving 15 bases between. The DNA of the CDR3 is TGTGCCAGCAGCTTAGACGGCAGGGTAGATGATGGCTACACCTTC. This translates into CASSLDGRVDDGYTF.

In this sample, this clonotype turned up a few times. The J gene is TRBJ1-5, the V gene TRBV6-2 or TRBV6-3; possibly TRBD1 for D (6 bases). The CDR3 runs 21 residues. Trimming removed 5 bases from V and 0 bases from J, with 29 bases in between. The germline V gene encodes CDR1 MNHEY and CDR2 SVGEGT. DNA of the CDR3: TGTGCCAGCAGTAGTATCCCGAAGGTGGACAGATATACCTTTAGCAATCAGCCCCAGCATTTT. It yields the protein CASSSIPKVDRYTFSNQPQHF.

Many counts were recorded for this clonotype. The chain uses TRBV28 and TRBJ1-6; possibly TRBD1 for D (5 bases). Per the germline V gene, CDR1 is MDHEN and CDR2 is SYDVKM. The CDR3 sequence is 15 residues long. The V gene lost 3 bases and the J gene lost 5 bases, with 11 bases spanning the gap. The CDR3 is CASSFYGTDNSPLHF. CDR3 bases: TGTGCCAGCAGTTTTTACGGGACGGATAATTCACCCCTCCACTTT.

A remark on this clonotype: One base away lies a much larger clone, so this may be a sequencing read error. This chain connects TRBV6-5 to TRBJ2-7; D gene uncertain. The CDR3 extends over 11 amino acids. Germline V lookup: CDR1 MNHEY, CDR2 SVGAGI. The ends were cut back, 7 bases at V and 6 bases at J, with 10 bases in the middle. Here the CDR3 reads CASNWTGEQYF. The CDR3 bases are TGTGCCAGCAATTGGACGGGCGAGCAGTACTTC.

This clonotype was recorded at least ten times. The chain uses TRBV20-1 and TRBJ1-1; no clear D gene. The CDR3 totals 14 residues. Trimming shortened V by 1 base and J by 10 bases, and 19 bases separated the two germline ends. Germline loops: CDR1 DFQATT, CDR2 SNEGSKA (reference sequence). Here the CDR3 DNA reads TGCAGTGCTAGAGTAACCGTCAAGAAACTTGGAGCTTTCTTT. This encodes CSARVTVKKLGAFF.

This clonotype was counted between two and nine times. The genes are TRBV7-2 and TRBJ2-5, with TRBD2 matching over 7 bases. CDR1 SGHTA and CDR2 FQGNSA come from the germline V gene. The CDR3 covers 14 residues. The junction had 6 bases not matched to a gene; V was cut back by 3 bases and J by 5 bases. The CDR3 nucleotides are TGTGCCAGCAGCTTCTCTAGCGGTGAGGAGACCCAGTACTTC. Amino acids: CASSFSSGEETQYF.

This clonotype was counted ten times or more. In DNA form, the CDR3 reads TGTGCCAGCACCCACCTGGGGAACAGGGGGCTCGATGGCTACACCTTC. This sequence encodes CASTHLGNRGLDGYTF. The chain couples TRBV6-2 or TRBV6-3 to TRBJ1-2; 9 bases agree with TRBD1. CDR3 length: 16 residues. The germline V gene has CDR1 MNHEY and CDR2 SVGEGT. The junction had 15 bases not matched to a gene; V was cut back by 7 bases and J by 6 bases.

The chain links TRBV5-5 to TRBJ2-7; TRBD1 might be the D (5 bases). The CDR3 runs to 16 residues. The germline V gene encodes CDR1 SGHKS and CDR2 YYEKEE (reference sequence). V was clipped by 3 bases and J by 0 bases, with 16 bases between them. The CDR3 DNA reads TGTGCCAGCAGCTATTCGGTAAGACAGAGCTCCTACGAGCAGTACTTC. Residues: CASSYSVRQSSYEQYF.

The V gene is TRBV10-3, the J gene TRBJ2-3; 9 bases line up with TRBD2. V lost 6 bases and J lost 4; bases outside the gene matches: 8. The CDR3 is 15 amino acids. CDR1 and CDR2 (germline): ENHRY, SYGVKD. The CDR3 protein is CAIRWASGDSDTQYF. The CDR3 region has the DNA TGTGCCATCAGGTGGGCTAGCGGGGACTCAGATACGCAGTATTTT.

The chain couples TRBV20-1 to TRBJ1-1; D is perhaps TRBD1 (5 bases). Germline loops: CDR1 DFQATT, CDR2 SNEGSKA (reference sequence). The ends were cut back, 4 bases at V and 3 bases at J, with 15 bases in the middle. CDR3 length: 14 amino acids. The CDR3 reads CSATGHPEDTEAFF. The CDR3, as DNA: TGCAGTGCTACCGGACACCCAGAAGACACTGAAGCTTTCTTT.

This clonotype has more than one count but fewer than ten. This sequence joins TRBV20-1 and TRBJ2-3; D gene uncertain. CDR3 length: 15 residues. V was clipped by 0 bases and J by 5 bases, with 15 bases between them. Germline V gives CDR1 DFQATT, CDR2 SNEGSKA (reference sequence). The CDR3 coding sequence is TGCAGTGCTAGAGATGGGGTCCCCTCCCGAGATACGCAGTATTTT. Translated, it gives CSARDGVPSRDTQYF.